Each of the 9 T cell receptor beta chains below was sequenced from the same sample in a study of beta chain features in type 1 diabetes. Study outcomes and limitations: Type 1 diabetes patients had TCRB CDR3s that were shorter (moderately but significantly so) in all four CD4+ subsets.

Expressed TCRB transcripts got sequenced, as all isolated RNA was reverse transcribed. Only in-frame clones appear in the TCRdb table, and some are missing; sequencing was by immunoSEQ multiplex PCR. This table holds 200,000 to 300,000 clones, under 13% found once. These TCRs are of unknown antigen specificity. The sequencing input was naive CD4+ T cells from blood. Every receptor here comes from a man younger than 40 with type 1 diabetes.

V usage is TRBV7-9 and J usage is TRBJ2-3, with 11 bases that match TRBD2. Germline values: CDR1 SEHNR, CDR2 FQNEAQ (reference sequence). The CDR3 contains 17 residues. The J segment lost 0 bases and the V segment lost 2 bases, leaving 4 bases of the junction unmatched. The CDR3 protein is CASSLSSGGTSTDTQYF. Here the CDR3 DNA reads TGTGCCAGCAGCTTATCTAGCGGGGGGACTAGCACAGATACGCAGTATTTT.

The rearrangement links TRBV5-4 to TRBJ1-5, with a tentative D call TRBD1 (6 bases). The V gene's germline CDR1 is SGHNT and CDR2 YYREEE (reference sequence). The CDR3 covers 14 residues. V was trimmed by 1 base and J by 3 bases, leaving 8 bases between them. CDR3 bases: TGTGCCAGCAGCTTGTCAGGGGTCAATCAGCCCCAGCATTTT. Protein sequence: CASSLSGVNQPQHF.

J is TRBJ2-1 and V is TRBV5-1; 9 nucleotides match TRBD2. CDR3 length: 17 residues. The germline V gene encodes CDR1 SGHRS and CDR2 YFSETQ. V shed 0 bases and J 4 bases; nucleotides not matched to a gene: 8. CDR3 nucleotide sequence: TGCGCCAGCAGCTTGGGAAGCCTAGCGGGACGGTACAATGAGCAGTTCTTC. Amino acid sequence: CASSLGSLAGRYNEQFF.

CDR3 residues: CASRRDTSYEQYF. The CDR3 region has the DNA TGTGCCAGCAGAAGGGACACTTCCTACGAGCAGTACTTC. The chain carries TRBV6-6 and TRBJ2-7, with a weak D call TRBD1 (6 bases). This CDR3 spans 13 amino acids. The germline V gene has CDR1 MNHNY and CDR2 SVGAGI (reference sequence). The ends were cut back, 6 bases at V and 1 base at J, with 10 bases in the middle.

The rearrangement joins TRBV6-6 to TRBJ1-5, with 7 bases matching TRBD1. CDR1 MNHNY and CDR2 SVGAGI come from the germline V gene (reference sequence). The CDR3 length is 14 residues. Trimming removed 7 bases from V and 7 bases from J; junction bases left unmatched: 10. The CDR3 protein is CASTRQGTEQPQHF. Here the CDR3 DNA reads TGTGCCAGCACCAGACAGGGAACAGAGCAGCCCCAGCATTTT.

The chain uses TRBV7-2 and TRBJ2-2; a possible D gene is TRBD2 (5 bases). The CDR3 loop spans 14 amino acids. Between the trimmed V and J ends, which lost 4 bases and 5 bases, there was a span of 11 bases. Germline lookup yields CDR1 SGHTA and CDR2 FQGNSA. DNA of the CDR3: TGTGCCAGCAGCTCCAAGAGGGTTACCGGGGAGCTGTTTTTT. Its protein product is CASSSKRVTGELFF.

A few counts support this clone. V and J are TRBV19 and TRBJ2-2; D not certain. This CDR3 has 11 residues. Germline lookup yields CDR1 LNHDA and CDR2 SQIVND (reference sequence). Trimming removed 6 bases at V and 5 bases at J, with 4 bases between. The CDR3 here is CASRETGELFF. CDR3 coding DNA: TGTGCCAGTAGAGAGACCGGGGAGCTGTTTTTT.

The DNA for the CDR3 is TGTGCCAGCAGCCCTCGGACAGGTCCTTCCAAAGGCTACACCTTC. This gives the protein CASSPRTGPSKGYTF. V usage is TRBV7-9 and J usage is TRBJ1-2, with 7 bases lining up with TRBD1. Germline loops: CDR1 SEHNR, CDR2 FQNEAQ (reference sequence). The trim removed 5 bases at V and 8 bases at J, leaving 14 bases unmatched. The CDR3 runs to 15 residues.

The chain is built from TRBV11-1 and TRBJ2-5; TRBD1 agrees at 8 bases. CDR3 size: 14 residues. Germline CDR1 is SGHAT and CDR2 is FQDESV (reference sequence). V lost 5 bases and J lost 5; bases outside the gene matches: 7. The CDR3 DNA is TGTGCCAGCAGCCTAGGACAGGGTAGGGAGACCCAGTACTTC. Translating it yields CASSLGQGRETQYF.